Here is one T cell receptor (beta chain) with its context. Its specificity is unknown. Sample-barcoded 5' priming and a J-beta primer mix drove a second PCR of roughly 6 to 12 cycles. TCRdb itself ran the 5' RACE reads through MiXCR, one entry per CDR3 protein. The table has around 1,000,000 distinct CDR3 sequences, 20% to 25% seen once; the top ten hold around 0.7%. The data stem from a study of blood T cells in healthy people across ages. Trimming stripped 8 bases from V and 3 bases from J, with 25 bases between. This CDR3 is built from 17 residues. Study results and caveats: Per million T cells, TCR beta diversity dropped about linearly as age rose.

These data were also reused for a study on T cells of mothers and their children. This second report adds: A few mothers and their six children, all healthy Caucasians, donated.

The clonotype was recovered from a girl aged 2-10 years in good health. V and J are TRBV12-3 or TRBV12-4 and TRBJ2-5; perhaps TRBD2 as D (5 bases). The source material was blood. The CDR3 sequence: CASLYRGPEGFEETQYF. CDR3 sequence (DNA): TGTGCCAGCTTATACCGTGGCCCTGAGGGATTTGAAGAGACCCAGTACTTC.